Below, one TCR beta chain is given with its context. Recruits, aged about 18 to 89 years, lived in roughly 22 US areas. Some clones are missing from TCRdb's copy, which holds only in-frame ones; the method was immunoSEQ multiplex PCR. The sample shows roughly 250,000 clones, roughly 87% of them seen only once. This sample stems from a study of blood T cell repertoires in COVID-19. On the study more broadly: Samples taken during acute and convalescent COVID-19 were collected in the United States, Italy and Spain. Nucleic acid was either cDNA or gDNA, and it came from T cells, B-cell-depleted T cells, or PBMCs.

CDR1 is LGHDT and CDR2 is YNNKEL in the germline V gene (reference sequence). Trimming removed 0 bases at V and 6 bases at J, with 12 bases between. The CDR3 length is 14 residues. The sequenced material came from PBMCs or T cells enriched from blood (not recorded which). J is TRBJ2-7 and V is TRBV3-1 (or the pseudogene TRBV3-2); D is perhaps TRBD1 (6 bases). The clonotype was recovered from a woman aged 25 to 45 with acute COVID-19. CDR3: CASSQDRTVSEQYF. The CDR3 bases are TGTGCCAGCAGCCAAGACCGGACAGTTTCCGAGCAGTACTTC.